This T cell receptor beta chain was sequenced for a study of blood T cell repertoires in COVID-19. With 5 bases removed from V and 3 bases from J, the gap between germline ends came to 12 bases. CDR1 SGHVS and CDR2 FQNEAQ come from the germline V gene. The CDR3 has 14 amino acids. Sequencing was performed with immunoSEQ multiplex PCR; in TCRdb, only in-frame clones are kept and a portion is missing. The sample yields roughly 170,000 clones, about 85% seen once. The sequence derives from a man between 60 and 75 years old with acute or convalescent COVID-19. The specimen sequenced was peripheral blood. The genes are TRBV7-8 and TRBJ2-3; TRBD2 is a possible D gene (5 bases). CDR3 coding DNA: TGTGCCAGCAGCCCCCGGGGAGAAACAGATACGCAGTATTTT. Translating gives CASSPRGETDTQYF.